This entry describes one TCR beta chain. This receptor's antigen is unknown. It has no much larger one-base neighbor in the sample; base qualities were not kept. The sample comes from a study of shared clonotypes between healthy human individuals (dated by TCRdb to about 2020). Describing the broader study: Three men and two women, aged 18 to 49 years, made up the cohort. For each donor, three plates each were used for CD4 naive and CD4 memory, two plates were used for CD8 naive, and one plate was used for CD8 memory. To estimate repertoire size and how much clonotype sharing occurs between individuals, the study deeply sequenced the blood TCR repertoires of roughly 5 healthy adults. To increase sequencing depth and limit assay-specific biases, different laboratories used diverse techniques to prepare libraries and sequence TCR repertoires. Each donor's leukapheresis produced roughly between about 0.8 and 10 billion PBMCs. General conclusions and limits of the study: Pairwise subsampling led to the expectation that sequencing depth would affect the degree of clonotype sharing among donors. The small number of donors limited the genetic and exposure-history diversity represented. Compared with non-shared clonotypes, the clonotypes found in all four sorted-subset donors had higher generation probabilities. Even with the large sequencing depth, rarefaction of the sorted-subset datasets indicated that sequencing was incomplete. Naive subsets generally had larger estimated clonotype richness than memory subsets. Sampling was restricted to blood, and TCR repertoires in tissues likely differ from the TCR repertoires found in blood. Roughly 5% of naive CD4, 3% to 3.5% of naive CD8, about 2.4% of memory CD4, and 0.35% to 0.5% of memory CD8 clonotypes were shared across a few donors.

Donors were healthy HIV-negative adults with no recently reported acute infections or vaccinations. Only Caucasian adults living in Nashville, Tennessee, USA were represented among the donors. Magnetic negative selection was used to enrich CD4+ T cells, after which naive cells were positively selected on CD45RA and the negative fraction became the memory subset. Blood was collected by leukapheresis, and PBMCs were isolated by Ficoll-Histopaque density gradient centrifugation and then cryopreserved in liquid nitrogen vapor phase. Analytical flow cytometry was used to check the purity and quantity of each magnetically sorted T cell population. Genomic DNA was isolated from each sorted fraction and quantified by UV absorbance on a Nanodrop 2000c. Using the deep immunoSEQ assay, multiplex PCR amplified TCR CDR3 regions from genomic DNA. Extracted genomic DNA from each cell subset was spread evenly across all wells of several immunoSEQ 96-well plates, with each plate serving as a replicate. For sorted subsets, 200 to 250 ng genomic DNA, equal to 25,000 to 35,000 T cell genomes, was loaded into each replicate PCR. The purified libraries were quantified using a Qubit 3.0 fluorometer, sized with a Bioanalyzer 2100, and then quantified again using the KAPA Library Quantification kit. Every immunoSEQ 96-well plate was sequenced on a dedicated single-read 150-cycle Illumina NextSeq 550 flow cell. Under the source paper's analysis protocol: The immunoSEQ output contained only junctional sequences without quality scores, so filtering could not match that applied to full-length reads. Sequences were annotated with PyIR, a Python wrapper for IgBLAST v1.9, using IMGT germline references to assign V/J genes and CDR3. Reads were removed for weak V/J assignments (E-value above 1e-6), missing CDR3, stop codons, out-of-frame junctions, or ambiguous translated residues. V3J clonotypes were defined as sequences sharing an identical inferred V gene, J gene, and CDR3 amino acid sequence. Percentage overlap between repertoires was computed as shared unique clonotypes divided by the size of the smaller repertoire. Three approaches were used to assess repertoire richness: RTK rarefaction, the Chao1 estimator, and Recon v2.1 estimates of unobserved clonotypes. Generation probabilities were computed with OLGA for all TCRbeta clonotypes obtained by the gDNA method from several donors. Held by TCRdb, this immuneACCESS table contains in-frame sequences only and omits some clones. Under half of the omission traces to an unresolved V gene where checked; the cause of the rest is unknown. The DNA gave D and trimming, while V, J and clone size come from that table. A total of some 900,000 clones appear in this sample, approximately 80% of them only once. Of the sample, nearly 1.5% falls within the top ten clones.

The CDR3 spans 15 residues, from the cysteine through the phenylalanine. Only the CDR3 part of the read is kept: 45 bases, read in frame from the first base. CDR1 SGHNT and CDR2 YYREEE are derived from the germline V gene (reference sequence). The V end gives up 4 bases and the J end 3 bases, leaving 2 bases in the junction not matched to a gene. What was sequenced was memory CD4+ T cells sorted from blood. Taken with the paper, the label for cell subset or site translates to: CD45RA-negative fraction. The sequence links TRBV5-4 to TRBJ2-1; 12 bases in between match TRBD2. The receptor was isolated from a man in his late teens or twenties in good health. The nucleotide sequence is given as TGTGCCAGCAGCGCGACTAGCGGGAGCTACAATGAGCAGTTCTTC. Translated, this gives CASSATSGSYNEQFF.